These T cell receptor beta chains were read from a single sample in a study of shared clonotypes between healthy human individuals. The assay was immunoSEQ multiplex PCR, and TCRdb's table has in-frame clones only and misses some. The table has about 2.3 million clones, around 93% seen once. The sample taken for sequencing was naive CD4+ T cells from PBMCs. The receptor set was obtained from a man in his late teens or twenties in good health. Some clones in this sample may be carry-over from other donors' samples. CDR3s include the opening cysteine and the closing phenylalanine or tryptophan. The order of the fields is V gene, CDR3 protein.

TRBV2,CAPGGNKTGELFF
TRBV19,CASRDSGQGFRETQYF
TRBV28,CASSPWTGGDNYGYTF
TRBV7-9,CASSPHRDEQYF
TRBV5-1,CASSGEGPADTQYF
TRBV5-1,CASSRGGPAYNEQFF
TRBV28,CASRPGTGGIRNQPQHF
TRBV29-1,CSAAARGILYEQYF
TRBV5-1,CASNEGANTGELFF
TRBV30,CAWSAIPGGGELFF
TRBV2,CASTLFRAGGGNQPQHF
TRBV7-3,CASSGTANTEAFF
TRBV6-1,CASSVTAGAAWETQYF
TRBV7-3,CASGHGLGQPQHF
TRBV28,CASSLRTGFGETQYF
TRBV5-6,CASSPGRRVYGYTF
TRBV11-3,CASSLGGWEREPDTQYF
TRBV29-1,CSVFPGQITGELFF
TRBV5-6,CASSLDGGGGEQYF
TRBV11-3,CASSLGLQETQYF
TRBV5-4,CASSLGRGGGTEAFF
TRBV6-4,CASGEYNEQFF
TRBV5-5,CASSLGKTNTEAFF
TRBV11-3,CASSPGNSGANVLTF